The 9 T cell receptor beta chains given below trace back to one sample, sequenced in a study of metastatic and nonmetastatic thyroid tumors. Treatment of any kind had been given to no patient before thyroid surgery. TCRdb recomputed clones from the PCR reads via MiXCR. This sample yields some 19,000 clones, of which about 30% are seen a single time; about 20% belongs to the top ten. The sample consisted of adjacent normal tissue. The receptor source for this set is a female donor with papillary thyroid cancer or a benign thyroid nodule (not recorded which). Some clones in this sample may be carry-over from other donors' samples.

The chain recombines TRBV6-1 with TRBJ2-2, with D possibly TRBD1 on 6 matching bases. Germline-derived CDR1 and CDR2 are MNHNS and SASEGT. The CDR3 length is 14 residues. V dropped 1 base and J dropped 8 bases, with 11 bases sitting between them. This chain's CDR3 is CASSEEWGPGELFF. For the CDR3, the DNA is TGTGCCAGCAGTGAAGAATGGGGGCCGGGGGAGCTGTTTTTT.

The V and J genes are TRBV9 and TRBJ2-1; possibly TRBD1 or TRBD2 for D (5 bases each). Per germline, CDR1 SGDLS and CDR2 YYNGEE. The germline V and J ends were trimmed by 0 bases and 4 bases, with 17 bases remaining between them. The CDR3 covers 17 residues. This CDR3 reads CASSVVRTGEGYNEQFF. CDR3 bases: TGTGCCAGCAGCGTAGTAAGGACCGGAGAGGGGTACAATGAGCAGTTCTTC.

This clone has a handful of counts. V usage is TRBV14 and J usage is TRBJ1-3; D remains unclear. The CDR3 is 10 residues long. Germline CDR1 SGHDN, CDR2 FVKESK. Trimming left V 10 bases short and J 9 bases short, with 10 bases between. CDR3 nucleotides: TGTGCCAAGAGAGAGCCCACCATATATTTT. Protein sequence: CAKREPTIYF.

This chain links TRBV11-2 with TRBJ1-6; 9 bases are shared with TRBD1. The CDR3 contains 14 residues. Germline values: CDR1 SGHAT, CDR2 FQNNGV. With 6 bases clipped from V and 11 bases from J, the junction kept 8 bases outside the gene matches. The CDR3 DNA is TGTGCCAGCAGGGATACAGGGGGCAGGACACCCCTCCACTTT. Amino acids: CASRDTGGRTPLHF.

At least ten counts were recorded for this clone. This chain links TRBV30 with TRBJ2-4, with 9 bases identical to TRBD1. Germline V gene data show CDR1 as GTSNPN and CDR2 as SVGIG (reference sequence). V was pared by 2 bases and J by 1 base, with 9 bases of the junction left unmatched. The CDR3 contains 17 residues. The CDR3 bases are TGTGCCTGGAGTCCGCGAACGACAGGGGGTGCCAAAAACATTCAGTACTTC. This codes for CAWSPRTTGGAKNIQYF.

The J gene is TRBJ2-7, the V gene TRBV28; no reliable D call. The CDR3 is 13 amino acids. The germline V and J ends were trimmed by 2 bases and 3 bases, with 8 bases remaining between them. The germline CDR1 and CDR2 sequences are MDHEN and SYDVKM. This CDR3 reads CASSLGRSYEQYF. The CDR3 nucleotides are TGTGCCAGCAGTTTAGGGCGGAGCTACGAGCAGTACTTC. Together with reference TRBV28 and TRBJ2-7, the CDR3 gives the full variable domain: DVKVTQSSRYLVKRTGEKVFLECVQDMDHENMFWYRQDPGLGLRLIYFSYDVKMKEKGDIPEGYSVSREKKERFSLILESASTNQTSMYLCASSLGRSYEQYFGPGTRLTVT.

The chain uses TRBV19 and TRBJ2-5; weak D call: TRBD2 (6 bases). The germline CDR1 and CDR2 sequences are LNHDA and SQIVND (reference sequence). Trimming removed 5 bases from V and 7 bases from J, with 17 bases in between. CDR3 size: 14 residues. The CDR3 DNA follows: TGTGCCAGTAGTCTGGAGGAGGGCCCCATGACCCAGTACTTC. This gives the protein CASSLEEGPMTQYF.

V gene TRBV11-1 combines with J gene TRBJ2-7; D is unclear. There are 13 residues in the CDR3. The V gene lost 5 bases and the J gene lost 3 bases, with 11 bases spanning the gap. Germline CDR1 and CDR2: SGHAT and FQDESV (reference sequence). In DNA form, the CDR3 reads TGTGCCAGCAGCACCGGTCTCAACTACGAGCAGTACTTC. Its protein product is CASSTGLNYEQYF.

This clone was picked up one time. This chain connects TRBV13 to TRBJ2-5; perhaps TRBD1 as D (6 bases). There are 14 residues in the CDR3. Germline assignment: CDR1 PRHDT and CDR2 FYEKMQ (reference sequence). V was trimmed by 7 bases and J by 0 bases, leaving 12 bases between them. CDR3 in DNA: TGTGCCAGCACCCAGGGGTCGTACCAAGAGACCCAGTACTTC. Translating it yields CASTQGSYQETQYF.